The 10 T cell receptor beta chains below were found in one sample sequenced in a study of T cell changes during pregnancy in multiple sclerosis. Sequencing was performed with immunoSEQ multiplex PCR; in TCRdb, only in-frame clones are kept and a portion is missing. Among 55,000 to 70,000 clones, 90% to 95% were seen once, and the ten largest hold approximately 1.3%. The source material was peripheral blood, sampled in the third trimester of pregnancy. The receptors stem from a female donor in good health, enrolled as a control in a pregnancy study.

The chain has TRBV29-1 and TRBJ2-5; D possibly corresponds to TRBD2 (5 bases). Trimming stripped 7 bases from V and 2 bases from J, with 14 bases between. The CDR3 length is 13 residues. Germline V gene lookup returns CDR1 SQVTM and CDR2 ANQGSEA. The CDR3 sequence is CSARGATQETQYF. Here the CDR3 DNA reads TGCAGCGCCCGGGGAGCCACACAAGAGACCCAGTACTTC.

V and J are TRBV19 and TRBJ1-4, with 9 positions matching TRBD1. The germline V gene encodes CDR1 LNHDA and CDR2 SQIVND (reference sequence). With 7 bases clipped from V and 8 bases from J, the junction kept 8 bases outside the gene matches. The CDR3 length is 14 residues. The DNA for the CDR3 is TGTGCCAGTACCGATCCGGGACAGGGAGAAAAACTGTTTTTT. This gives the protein CASTDPGQGEKLFF.

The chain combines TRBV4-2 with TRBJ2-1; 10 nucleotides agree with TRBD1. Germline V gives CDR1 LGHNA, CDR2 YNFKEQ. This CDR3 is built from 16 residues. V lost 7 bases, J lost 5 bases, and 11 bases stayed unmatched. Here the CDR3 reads CASTLDGTGDNNEQFF. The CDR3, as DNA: TGTGCCAGCACCCTCGACGGGACAGGGGATAACAATGAGCAGTTCTTC.

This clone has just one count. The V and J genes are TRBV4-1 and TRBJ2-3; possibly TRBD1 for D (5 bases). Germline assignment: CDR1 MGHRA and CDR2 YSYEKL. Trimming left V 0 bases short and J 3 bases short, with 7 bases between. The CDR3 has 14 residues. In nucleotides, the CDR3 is TGCGCCAGCAGCCAAGAGTGGACAACAGATACGCAGTATTTT. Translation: CASSQEWTTDTQYF.

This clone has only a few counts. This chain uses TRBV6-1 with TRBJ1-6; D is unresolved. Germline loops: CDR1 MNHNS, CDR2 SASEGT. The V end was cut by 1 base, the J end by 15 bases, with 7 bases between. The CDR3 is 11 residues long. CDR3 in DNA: TGTGCCAGCAGTGAAGGTTTGCGCCTCCACTTT. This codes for CASSEGLRLHF.

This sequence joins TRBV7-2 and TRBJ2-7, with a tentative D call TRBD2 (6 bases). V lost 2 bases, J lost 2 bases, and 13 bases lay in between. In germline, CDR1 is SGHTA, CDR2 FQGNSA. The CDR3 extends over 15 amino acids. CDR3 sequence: CASSLFSGPTYEQYF. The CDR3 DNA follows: TGTGCCAGCAGCTTATTCAGCGGGCCAACCTACGAGCAGTACTTC. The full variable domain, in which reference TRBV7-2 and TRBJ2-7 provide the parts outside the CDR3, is GAGVSQSPSNKVTEKGKDVELRCDPISGHTALYWYRQSLGQGLEFLIYFQGNSAPDKSGLPSDRFSAERTGGSVSTLTIQRTQQEDSAVYLCASSLFSGPTYEQYFGPGTRLTVT.

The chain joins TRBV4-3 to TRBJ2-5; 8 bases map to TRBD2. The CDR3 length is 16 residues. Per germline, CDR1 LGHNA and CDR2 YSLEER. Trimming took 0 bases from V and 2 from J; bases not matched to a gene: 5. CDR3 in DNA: TGCGCCAGCAGCCAAGAATGGCGGGGGGCACAAGAGACCCAGTACTTC. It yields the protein CASSQEWRGAQETQYF.

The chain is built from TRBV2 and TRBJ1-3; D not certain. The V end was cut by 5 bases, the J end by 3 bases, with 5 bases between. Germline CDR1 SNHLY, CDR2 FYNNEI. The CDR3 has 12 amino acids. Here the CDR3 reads CASSPVGNTIYF. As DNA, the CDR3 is TGTGCCAGCAGTCCGGTTGGAAACACCATATATTTT.

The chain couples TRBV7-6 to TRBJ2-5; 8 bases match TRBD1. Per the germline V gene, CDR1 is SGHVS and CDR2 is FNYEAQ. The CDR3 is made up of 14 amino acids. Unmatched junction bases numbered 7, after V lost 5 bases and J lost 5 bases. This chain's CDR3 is CASSRDRGGETQYF. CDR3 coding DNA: TGTGCCAGCAGCCGTGACAGGGGAGGCGAGACCCAGTACTTC. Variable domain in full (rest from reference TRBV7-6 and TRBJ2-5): GAGVSQSPRYKVTKRGQDVALRCDPISGHVSLYWYRQALGQGPEFLTYFNYEAQQDKSGLPNDRFSAERPEGSISTLTIQRTEQRDSAMYRCASSRDRGGETQYFGPGTRLLVL.

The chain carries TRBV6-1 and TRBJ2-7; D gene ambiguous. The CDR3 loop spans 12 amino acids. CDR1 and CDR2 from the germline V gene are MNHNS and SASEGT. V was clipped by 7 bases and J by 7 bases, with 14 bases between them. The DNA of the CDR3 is TGTGCCAGCACAGATTACATGCGGGAGCAGTACTTC. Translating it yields CASTDYMREQYF.